Shown below are 25 T cell receptor beta chains from a single sample sequenced in a study of T cell responses to AZD1222 COVID-19 vaccine. Clones were read by immunoSEQ multiplex PCR, and TCRdb kept only the in-frame ones, dropping some. Among under 130,000 clones listed, more than 90% were seen once. The material sequenced was peripheral blood, taken on day 0 of AZD1222 vaccination. These receptors were obtained from an adult in good health.

V is TRBV9 and J is TRBJ1-2; D is uncertain. The CDR3 is 11 residues long. Trimming cost V 4 bases and J 8 bases, with 9 bases left between them. Germline V gene lookup returns CDR1 SGDLS and CDR2 YYNGEE. This chain's CDR3 is CASSPPRGYTF. Here the CDR3 DNA reads TGTGCCAGCAGCCCTCCCCGGGGCTACACCTTC.

The chain carries TRBV24-1 and TRBJ1-4; no clear D. Trimming removed 3 bases at V and 14 bases at J, with 15 bases between. This CDR3 has 13 amino acids. Germline CDR1 and CDR2: KGHDR and SFDVKD. Here the CDR3 DNA reads TGTGCCACCAGTGATGGGCCAAATGAGAGCCTGTTTTTT. Amino acids: CATSDGPNESLFF.

The rearrangement links TRBV7-9 to TRBJ1-5, with TRBD1 matching over 8 bases. Germline V gives CDR1 SEHNR, CDR2 FQNEAQ (reference sequence). V lost 5 bases to trimming and J lost 6 bases; unmatched junction nucleotides: 6. The CDR3 contains 14 residues. CDR3 nucleotides: TGTGCCAGCAGCAAGGGACAGGACGGTCAGCCCCAGCATTTT. Its protein product is CASSKGQDGQPQHF.

The J gene is TRBJ1-1, the V gene TRBV5-1, with D possibly being TRBD1 (5 bases). The CDR3 runs 15 residues. CDR1 is SGHRS, CDR2 YFSETQ, per germline. V dropped 3 bases and J dropped 0 bases, with 12 bases sitting between them. CDR3 in amino acids: CASSSGRGMNTEAFF. Written as DNA, the CDR3 is TGCGCCAGCAGCTCTGGTAGGGGAATGAACACTGAAGCTTTCTTT.

This clone was observed a single time. The chain is built from TRBV10-3 and TRBJ1-5, with 10 bases fitting TRBD1. The CDR3 totals 12 residues. The germline V gene has CDR1 ENHRY and CDR2 SYGVKD. The trim removed 9 bases at V and 9 bases at J, leaving 5 bases unmatched. The CDR3 reads CAIGDRGGPQHF. The CDR3 bases are TGTGCCATAGGGGACAGGGGAGGGCCCCAGCATTTT.

This chain links TRBV7-2 with TRBJ2-7, with a weak D call TRBD1 (7 bases). The germline V gene encodes CDR1 SGHTA and CDR2 FQGNSA. The CDR3 covers 16 residues. V dropped 5 bases and J dropped 7 bases, with 24 bases sitting between them. CDR3 region: CASSHRGDGRGREQYF. The DNA of the CDR3 is TGTGCCAGCAGCCACCGTGGGGATGGCAGGGGGAGGGAGCAGTACTTC.

This rearrangement joins TRBV19 to TRBJ1-1; D unresolved. The CDR3 loop spans 13 amino acids. Germline V lookup: CDR1 LNHDA, CDR2 SQIVND (reference sequence). V was pared by 6 bases and J by 3 bases, with 11 bases between. CDR3 nucleotides: TGTGCCAGTAGCCGGCGGGGTGACACTGAAGCTTTCTTT. This codes for CASSRRGDTEAFF.

The chain couples TRBV12-3 or TRBV12-4 to TRBJ2-7, with D perhaps matching TRBD1 or TRBD2 (6 bases each). V lost 4 bases and J 7 bases, leaving 14 bases between the germline ends. CDR3 length: 13 residues. The CDR3 region is CASSWNRAGEQYF. The CDR3, as DNA: TGTGCCAGCAGTTGGAACAGGGCGGGGGAGCAGTACTTC.

This clone was recorded only once. The chain employs TRBV24-1 and TRBJ2-1; TRBD2 matches at 10 bases. V lost 5 bases, J lost 9 bases, and 3 bases stayed unmatched. Germline lookup yields CDR1 KGHDR and CDR2 SFDVKD. This CDR3 spans 13 amino acids. CDR3 in DNA: TGTGCCACCAGTGGAACTAGCGGGACTGAGCAGTTCTTC. Its translation is CATSGTSGTEQFF.

This clone came up once. The CDR3, as DNA: TGTGCCAGCAGCGTAGTAGACACCGGGGAGCTGTTTTTT. Translated: CASSVVDTGELFF. V usage is TRBV9 and J usage is TRBJ2-2, with D unclear. The V and J ends lost 0 bases and 3 bases respectively, with 3 bases between them. The length of the CDR3 is 13 residues. Germline-derived CDR1 and CDR2 are SGDLS and YYNGEE.

The genes are TRBV29-1 and TRBJ2-7, with 13 bases aligning to TRBD2. The CDR3 has 12 amino acids. CDR1 SQVTM and CDR2 ANQGSEA come from the germline V gene. The V and J ends lost 3 bases and 8 bases, in that order; junction bases with no gene match: 1. The chain's CDR3 is CSVETSGRQQYF. CDR3 DNA sequence: TGCAGCGTTGAGACTAGCGGGAGGCAGCAGTACTTC.

This clone was counted a single time. The rearrangement joins TRBV5-1 to TRBJ1-1; no firm D call. Germline lookup yields CDR1 SGHRS and CDR2 YFSETQ. V lost 0 bases, J lost 11 bases, and 17 bases lay in between. The CDR3 is 14 residues long. This CDR3 reads CASSLEVDRARAFF. CDR3 DNA: TGCGCCAGCAGCTTGGAAGTCGATCGGGCGCGCGCTTTCTTT.

This chain connects TRBV18 to TRBJ2-1; 8 bases are a match to TRBD2. Germline loops: CDR1 KGHSH, CDR2 LQKENI. The length of the CDR3 is 14 residues. J gave up 4 bases and V 6 bases, and 5 bases lay outside the gene matches. The CDR3 bases are TGTGCCAGCTCTGTTAGCGGGGAATACAATGAGCAGTTCTTC. This gives the protein CASSVSGEYNEQFF.

The chain employs TRBV28 and TRBJ1-5; tentative D call: TRBD1 (6 bases). The CDR3 extends over 15 amino acids. The V gene's germline CDR1 is MDHEN and CDR2 SYDVKM. Trimming pared 6 bases from V and 0 bases from J, leaving 12 bases between. In DNA, the CDR3 is TGTGCCAGCAGGATTACAGGGAATAGCAATCAGCCCCAGCATTTT. Translated: CASRITGNSNQPQHF.

The V gene is TRBV6-5, the J gene TRBJ2-5; a weak D match, TRBD1 (7 bases). The CDR3 sequence is 16 residues long. The germline V gene encodes CDR1 MNHEY and CDR2 SVGAGI. V was pared by 2 bases and J by 1 base, with 14 bases between. The CDR3 DNA reads as TGTGCCAGCAGTTACCCAGGGGGAGCGGGCCAAGAGACCCAGTACTTC. Amino acids: CASSYPGGAGQETQYF.

V usage is TRBV15 and J usage is TRBJ2-7, with D perhaps TRBD1 (5 bases). In germline, CDR1 is LNHNV, CDR2 YYDKDF (reference sequence). V was clipped by 0 bases and J by 0 bases, with 6 bases between them. The CDR3 loop spans 14 amino acids. DNA for the CDR3: TGTGCCACCAGCAGAGACAGGGCCTCCTACGAGCAGTACTTC. Its protein product is CATSRDRASYEQYF.

This clone was seen once. The V and J genes are TRBV6-5 and TRBJ1-4, with a tentative D call TRBD1 (5 bases). Germline CDR1 is MNHEY and CDR2 is SVGAGI. Trimming stripped 0 bases from V and 10 bases from J, with 18 bases between. The CDR3 sequence is 16 residues long. The CDR3 spells CASSYSMWESGGKLFF. The CDR3 coding sequence is TGTGCCAGCAGTTACTCGATGTGGGAATCCGGGGGAAAACTGTTTTTT.

V is TRBV19 and J is TRBJ2-2; TRBD1 agrees at 7 bases. CDR3 length: 15 amino acids. CDR1 LNHDA and CDR2 SQIVND come from the germline V gene (reference sequence). V shed 4 bases, J shed 4 bases, and the junction held 6 bases outside the gene matches. The CDR3 sequence: CASSRDRVGTGELFF. In DNA form, the CDR3 reads TGTGCCAGTAGTAGAGACAGGGTGGGCACCGGGGAGCTGTTTTTT.

V gene TRBV3-1 (or the pseudogene TRBV3-2) combines with J gene TRBJ2-3; D gene ambiguous. V was clipped by 0 bases and J by 0 bases, with 13 bases between them. The CDR3 contains 17 residues. Germline loops: CDR1 LGHDT, CDR2 YNNKEL (reference sequence). The DNA of the CDR3 is TGTGCCAGCAGCCAAGAATTCAGTAGCACTAGCACAGATACGCAGTATTTT. Its protein is CASSQEFSSTSTDTQYF.

The chain carries TRBV9 and TRBJ1-3; TRBD1 aligns across 7 bases. The CDR3 consists of 17 residues. V trimming: 4 bases; J trimming: 1 base; junction bases outside the gene matches: 11. CDR1 and CDR2 from the germline V gene are SGDLS and YYNGEE. In nucleotides, the CDR3 is TGTGCCAGCAGCCCCCCGGGACAGAGTTATTCTGGAAACACCATATATTTT. It specifies CASSPPGQSYSGNTIYF.

The chain is built from TRBV14 and TRBJ1-6; TRBD1 aligns across 7 bases. Germline values: CDR1 SGHDN, CDR2 FVKESK. The J segment lost 13 bases and the V segment lost 1 base, leaving 16 bases of the junction unmatched. The CDR3 is 17 residues long. CDR3 amino acids: CASSQVPLRQGRSPLHF. Here the CDR3 DNA reads TGTGCCAGCAGCCAAGTTCCCTTAAGACAGGGACGAAGTCCCCTCCACTTT.

V gene TRBV6-5 combines with J gene TRBJ1-1; TRBD1 might be the D (5 bases). The CDR3 length is 13 residues. Germline V CDR1 and CDR2: MNHEY, SVGAGI. V lost 7 bases and J 10 bases, leaving 19 bases between the germline ends. CDR3 in amino acids: CASTKREGAIAFF. CDR3 bases: TGTGCCAGCACCAAAAGGGAAGGGGCAATAGCTTTCTTT.

The chain has TRBV5-1 and TRBJ2-1, with 9 bases identical to TRBD2. CDR1 and CDR2 from the germline V gene are SGHRS and YFSETQ. Trimming removed 2 bases from V and 7 bases from J; junction bases left unmatched: 4. The CDR3 extends over 14 amino acids. The CDR3 sequence: CASSLQRGVNEQFF. DNA for the CDR3: TGCGCCAGCAGCTTACAGCGGGGGGTAAATGAGCAGTTCTTC.

The rearrangement uses TRBV2 and TRBJ1-5, with 10 bases fitting TRBD1. CDR3 length: 14 amino acids. CDR1 and CDR2 (germline): SNHLY, FYNNEI. With V trimmed by 7 bases and J by 7 bases, 7 bases remained unmatched. The CDR3 DNA follows: TGTGCCAGCATGGGACAGGGGCGAAGGCAGCCCCAGCATTTT. This gives the protein CASMGQGRRQPQHF.

The J gene is TRBJ1-6, the V gene TRBV7-2, with D tentatively TRBD1 (6 bases). V lost 7 bases and J lost 4, with 11 bases in between. CDR3 size: 14 residues. Germline V lookup: CDR1 SGHTA, CDR2 FQGNSA. The CDR3 sequence: CASTRTGYNSPLHF. The DNA for the CDR3 is TGTGCCAGCACGAGAACAGGGTATAATTCACCCCTCCACTTT. Supplemented by reference TRBV7-2 and TRBJ1-6, the full variable domain reads GAGVSQSPSNKVTEKGKDVELRCDPISGHTALYWYRQSLGQGLEFLIYFQGNSAPDKSGLPSDRFSAERTGGSVSTLTIQRTQQEDSAVYLCASTRTGYNSPLHFGNGTRLTVT.